This T cell receptor beta chain was recorded in a study of PD-L1 blockade in urothelial cancer. About the study: Most patients, about 85% of the roughly 30, were males with bladder-origin cancer. The analyses of blood took place 3 weeks (second dose) and 6 weeks after treatment start.

As concerns this clone: Its antigen remains unidentified.

This table comes from immunoSEQ multiplex PCR, and its TCRdb copy is limited to in-frame clones, with some not included. The profile shows tens of thousands of clones, approximately 81% of them singletons. Study outcomes and limitations: Patients who had durable benefit saw their tumor-associated blood clones expand more at 3 weeks.

There are 13 residues in the CDR3. The germline CDR1 and CDR2 sequences are SGHVS and FNYEAQ. V shed 5 bases, J shed 6 bases, and the junction held 4 bases outside the gene matches. Documented time point: pretreatment peripheral blood. The rearrangement joins TRBV7-6 to TRBJ2-1, with 7 bases aligning to TRBD2. This material consisted of PBMCs, taken around atezolizumab (anti-PD-L1) treatment. This clonotype was obtained from a man aged 65-85 years with urothelial cancer. The DNA of the CDR3 is TGTGCCAGCAGCGTCCGGACTAGCAATGAGCAGTTCTTC. Amino acids: CASSVRTSNEQFF. The whole variable domain, remainder taken from reference TRBV7-6 and TRBJ2-1, is GAGVSQSPRYKVTKRGQDVALRCDPISGHVSLYWYRQALGQGPEFLTYFNYEAQQDKSGLPNDRFSAERPEGSISTLTIQRTEQRDSAMYRCASSVRTSNEQFFGPGTRLTVL.